What follows are 10 T cell receptor beta chains derived from one specimen sequenced in a study of T cells in tuberculosis (dated by TCRdb to 2017 to 2018). Thawed, overnight-rested PBMC were stained with GMM-loaded CD1B tetramer, a Live/Dead dye and anti-CD3, then sorted on a FACS Aria II. C32 glucose monomycolate purified from Rhodococcus equi was loaded onto CD1B tetramers. The receptor library was made with the immunoSEQ multiplex PCR assay. TCRdb's version of the immuneACCESS table is confined to in-frame rearrangements and falls short of the full clone set. An unresolved V gene accounts for under half of the shortfall where checked; the remainder is of unknown origin. For this sample there are 54,000 or so clones; 81% appear just once. The ten largest clones capture around 13% of the sample. The sequencing sample was made of CD1b-GMM tetramer-negative cells sorted from PBMCs. What this sample's cell subset or site label stands for: T cells not binding CD1B-GMM tetramer, sorted from same donor. The source of these receptors is an adult woman with latent tuberculosis.

J is TRBJ1-6 and V is TRBV6-1; D unresolved. Trimming pared 4 bases from V and 5 bases from J, leaving 15 bases between. The germline gives CDR1 MNHNS, CDR2 SASEGT. This CDR3 is built from 16 residues. As DNA, the CDR3 is TGTGCCAGCAGTGGGCCCTCGGGAGTCCATAATTCACCCCTCCACTTT. It specifies CASSGPSGVHNSPLHF.

The chain employs TRBV7-2 and TRBJ2-7; no firm D call. The CDR3 is 12 amino acids. Germline V lookup: CDR1 SGHTA, CDR2 FQGNSA. V was trimmed by 4 bases and J by 4 bases, leaving 8 bases between them. The CDR3, as DNA: TGTGCCAGCAGCTCCCTACGATACGAGCAGTACTTC. Amino acids: CASSSLRYEQYF.

V and J are TRBV11-3 and TRBJ2-7; 7 positions match TRBD1. V trimming: 5 bases; J trimming: 0 bases; junction bases outside the gene matches: 7. Germline CDR1 and CDR2: SGHNT and YENEEA. This CDR3 has 15 amino acids. The chain's CDR3 is CASSPGQPGSYEQYF. The DNA for the CDR3 is TGTGCCAGCAGCCCGGGACAGCCAGGCTCCTACGAGCAGTACTTC.

This clone has a handful of counts. The CDR3 reads CASSFVGAYEQYF. CDR3 DNA: TGTGCCAGCAGCTTTGTCGGGGCCTACGAGCAGTACTTC. The V and J genes are TRBV7-9 and TRBJ2-7, with a tentative D call TRBD2 (5 bases). CDR1 SEHNR and CDR2 FQNEAQ come from the germline V gene (reference sequence). V gave up 3 bases and J gave up 2 bases, with 8 bases separating them. This CDR3 region has 13 residues.

The chain employs TRBV28 and TRBJ1-2; 8 bases match TRBD1. CDR3 size: 15 residues. Germline V gene data show CDR1 as MDHEN and CDR2 as SYDVKM. V was pared by 4 bases and J by 7 bases, with 11 bases of the junction left unmatched. In nucleotides, the CDR3 is TGTGCCAGCAGTTCACCTACGGCAGGGGGCGGTGGCTACACCTTC. This encodes CASSSPTAGGGGYTF.

The chain uses TRBV9 and TRBJ2-7; no clear D gene. Germline-derived CDR1 and CDR2 are SGDLS and YYNGEE. The CDR3 consists of 14 residues. V was trimmed by 1 base and J by 1 base, leaving 9 bases between them. Here the CDR3 reads CASSVSMTSYEQYF. CDR3 sequence (DNA): TGTGCCAGCAGCGTATCAATGACTTCCTACGAGCAGTACTTC. Complete variable domain (other parts from reference TRBV9 and TRBJ2-7): DSGVTQTPKHLITATGQRVTLRCSPRSGDLSVYWYQQSLDQGLQFLIQYYNGEERAKGNILERFSAQQFPDLHSELNLSSLELGDSALYFCASSVSMTSYEQYFGPGTRLTVT.

The table lists this clone with a few counts. The rearrangement uses TRBV19 and TRBJ1-6; tentative D call: TRBD1 (6 bases). Trimming left V 9 bases short and J 5 bases short, with 14 bases between. Germline CDR1 and CDR2: LNHDA and SQIVND (reference sequence). The CDR3 is 14 residues long. The CDR3 nucleotides are TGTGCCAGCCGTTTCCGGGACAATAATTCACCCCTCCACTTT. Its protein is CASRFRDNNSPLHF.

V is TRBV7-9 and J is TRBJ1-2, with a weak D call TRBD1 (5 bases). CDR3 size: 14 residues. The V end was cut by 4 bases, the J end by 7 bases, with 16 bases between. Germline V gene data show CDR1 as SEHNR and CDR2 as FQNEAQ (reference sequence). CDR3 DNA sequence: TGTGCCAGCAGCTCCTACATAGGCAGGGCTGGCTACACCTTC. Amino acid sequence: CASSSYIGRAGYTF.

In DNA form, the CDR3 reads TGCAGCGTCCAGACAGGGGGAAATCAGCCCCAGCATTTT. Its protein product is CSVQTGGNQPQHF. The genes are TRBV29-1 and TRBJ1-5; TRBD1 matches 9 bases. The CDR3 has 13 amino acids. Germline assignment: CDR1 SQVTM and CDR2 ANQGSEA. Trimming cost V 6 bases and J 4 bases; bases outside gene matches: 4.

CDR3 in DNA: TGTGCCAGCCTGGGAGGGGGGGGTAGGCTAGCCAAAAACATTCAGTACTTC. Translated: CASLGGGGRLAKNIQYF. This sequence joins TRBV2 and TRBJ2-4; TRBD2 is a possible D gene (7 bases). V lost 8 bases and J 0 bases, leaving 20 bases between the germline ends. Germline V gene lookup returns CDR1 SNHLY and CDR2 FYNNEI. CDR3 length: 17 residues.